A single sample gave rise to the 27 T cell receptor beta chains below, sequenced in a study of shared clonotypes between healthy human individuals. Assay used: immunoSEQ multiplex PCR; TCRdb lists only in-frame clones, some missing. The repertoire holds some 1,600,000 clones, with 95% to 99% as singletons. The sample comprised naive CD4+ T cells sorted from blood. Subset: CD45RA+ positively selected. The receptors here all came from a man in his thirties or forties in good health.

The chain couples TRBV5-1 to TRBJ1-3; D is ambiguous. From germline, CDR1 is SGHRS and CDR2 YFSETQ. This CDR3 has 16 residues. V was cut by 0 bases and J by 0 bases, with 10 bases left in between. This CDR3 reads CASSLATVSSGNTIYF. CDR3 DNA: TGCGCCAGCAGCTTGGCCACAGTCAGCTCTGGAAACACCATATATTTT. The variable domain in full, completed from reference TRBV5-1 and TRBJ1-3, reads KAGVTQTPRYLIKTRGQQVTLSCSPISGHRSVSWYQQTPGQGLQFLFEYFSETQRNKGNFPGRFSGRQFSNSRSEMNVSTLELGDSALYLCASSLATVSSGNTIYFGEGSWLTVV.

The table lists this clone with a few counts. This rearrangement joins TRBV9 to TRBJ1-5; D is perhaps TRBD1 (5 bases). V was clipped by 0 bases and J by 5 bases, with 12 bases between them. The CDR3 runs to 15 residues. Germline assignment: CDR1 SGDLS and CDR2 YYNGEE. The CDR3 nucleotides read TGTGCCAGCAGCGTAGGAGGGGACGGGGATCAGCCCCAGCATTTT. This codes for CASSVGGDGDQPQHF.

The chain has TRBV6-6 and TRBJ2-3; D is unresolved. This CDR3 is built from 14 residues. Germline CDR1 reads MNHNY; CDR2 reads SVGAGI (reference sequence). V lost 2 bases, J lost 4 bases, and 10 bases lay in between. The CDR3 DNA follows: TGTGCCAGCAGTTACAGCCAGGACCCAGATACGCAGTATTTT. Protein: CASSYSQDPDTQYF.

The chain recombines TRBV7-9 with TRBJ2-1; 8 bases agree with TRBD1. V shed 6 bases and J 15 bases; nucleotides not matched to a gene: 7. CDR1 SEHNR and CDR2 FQNEAQ come from the germline V gene (reference sequence). CDR3 size: 11 residues. The CDR3 spells CASRRRDRRFF. The CDR3 bases are TGTGCCAGCAGACGCCGGGACAGGAGGTTCTTC.

In nucleotides, the CDR3 is TGTGCCAGCTCACCACAACGGGAGGGTACCGGGGAGCTGTTTTTT. This translates into CASSPQREGTGELFF. The chain combines TRBV18 with TRBJ2-2; 8 positions match TRBD2. The CDR3 runs 15 residues. After removal of 1 base from V and 5 bases from J, the junction contained 3 bases not matched to a gene. Germline CDR1 is KGHSH and CDR2 is LQKENI.

This clone was recorded only once. The CDR3 region is CASSFVRDEQFF. The CDR3 bases are TGTGCCAGCAGCTTCGTGCGGGATGAGCAGTTCTTC. The V and J genes are TRBV5-4 and TRBJ2-1, with D perhaps TRBD2 (5 bases). Trimming removed 2 bases from V and 8 bases from J, with 8 bases in between. This CDR3 region has 12 residues. The germline gives CDR1 SGHNT, CDR2 YYREEE (reference sequence).

This CDR3 reads CASSSTAQPQHF. CDR3 coding DNA: TGTGCCAGCAGTTCGACGGCTCAGCCCCAGCATTTT. V is TRBV28 and J is TRBJ1-5; D gene unclear. The CDR3 has 12 residues. Looked up from germline, CDR1 is MDHEN and CDR2 is SYDVKM. Trimming took 4 bases from V and 6 from J, leaving 7 bases between them.

Note on this clone: In the same sample, other DNA sequences code for this CDR3. CDR3 residues: CASSRGSGANVLTF. CDR3 DNA: TGTGCCAGCAGCCGAGGGTCTGGGGCCAACGTCCTGACTTTC. The chain is built from TRBV28 and TRBJ2-6; TRBD2 is a possible D gene (5 bases). Trimming took off 6 bases at V and 1 base at J, with 7 bases between the two ends. Germline V gene sequence: CDR1 MDHEN, CDR2 SYDVKM. This CDR3 comprises 14 residues.

The chain has TRBV5-1 and TRBJ2-1, with a possible D match to TRBD2 (5 bases). Germline V gene sequence: CDR1 SGHRS, CDR2 YFSETQ. The CDR3 is 14 residues long. Trimming pared 0 bases from V and 6 bases from J, leaving 10 bases between. The CDR3 DNA reads TGCGCCAGCAGCTTGGGGTGGGAGCGCAATGAGCAGTTCTTC. This gives the protein CASSLGWERNEQFF.

CDR3 sequence: CASSPTGSLRYF. The CDR3 bases are TGTGCCAGCAGCCCAACAGGGAGCCTTAGGTACTTC. The chain links TRBV7-2 to TRBJ2-7, with a tentative D call TRBD1 (6 bases). V dropped 5 bases and J dropped 12 bases, with 17 bases sitting between them. The CDR3 has 12 residues. CDR1 SGHTA and CDR2 FQGNSA come from the germline V gene.

The table lists this clone with a count of one. The chain is built from TRBV5-1 and TRBJ2-1; 9 nucleotides agree with TRBD1. This CDR3 contains 16 residues. Germline CDR1 and CDR2: SGHRS and YFSETQ. V trimming: 0 bases; J trimming: 8 bases; junction bases outside the gene matches: 9. CDR3 DNA: TGCGCCAGCAGCTTGGTTGGGACAGGGAATTCAGATGAGCAGTTCTTC. It specifies CASSLVGTGNSDEQFF.

CDR3 nucleotides: TGTGCCAGCATCCAGCCGGGACAGGGGATGCCTAGTGGCTACACCTTC. Its translation is CASIQPGQGMPSGYTF. This chain joins TRBV7-9 and TRBJ1-2, with TRBD1 matching over 10 bases. The CDR3 runs to 16 residues. Germline loops: CDR1 SEHNR, CDR2 FQNEAQ (reference sequence). Trimming at V came to 7 bases and at J to 7 bases, leaving 15 bases not matched to a gene.

The chain recombines TRBV9 with TRBJ1-5; D unclear. Germline CDR1 reads SGDLS; CDR2 reads YYNGEE. V was clipped by 5 bases and J by 6 bases, with 15 bases between them. This CDR3 region has 14 residues. This CDR3 is CASSTQPSSQPQHF. DNA of the CDR3: TGTGCCAGCAGTACTCAGCCATCCTCTCAGCCCCAGCATTTT.

The V and J genes are TRBV28 and TRBJ1-5; the D is unclear. The CDR3 runs to 14 residues. The germline gives CDR1 MDHEN, CDR2 SYDVKM. V lost 5 bases, J lost 9 bases, and 17 bases lay in between. DNA for the CDR3: TGTGCCAGCAGTCGATCCGGCGTCGCCCTGCCCCAGCATTTT. The encoded protein is CASSRSGVALPQHF.

This sequence joins TRBV6-5 and TRBJ1-1; no reliable D call. Trimming pared 8 bases from V and 1 base from J, leaving 5 bases between. The CDR3 has 11 residues. Germline-derived CDR1 and CDR2 are MNHEY and SVGAGI. CDR3 loop: CASGPNTEAFF. In DNA form, the CDR3 reads TGTGCCAGCGGGCCGAACACTGAAGCTTTCTTT.

The rearrangement joins TRBV5-4 to TRBJ2-4; D perhaps matches TRBD2 (5 bases). Germline V CDR1 and CDR2: SGHNT, YYREEE (reference sequence). V gave up 4 bases and J gave up 8 bases, with 13 bases separating them. This CDR3 region has 13 residues. In DNA form, the CDR3 reads TGTGCCAGCAGCCAGGAAAGGCGGGACATTCAGTACTTC. It yields the protein CASSQERRDIQYF.

The chain couples TRBV4-1 to TRBJ1-1; D is ambiguous. V lost 1 base and J 4 bases, leaving 7 bases between the germline ends. Germline V gene sequence: CDR1 MGHRA, CDR2 YSYEKL. The CDR3 is 13 residues long. CDR3 in amino acids: CASSQAVTTEAFF. DNA of the CDR3: TGCGCCAGCAGCCAAGCCGTAACCACTGAAGCTTTCTTT.

The genes are TRBV11-2 and TRBJ2-7, with D unclear. The germline V gene has CDR1 SGHAT and CDR2 FQNNGV. The CDR3 is 11 amino acids. V was trimmed by 5 bases and J by 6 bases, leaving 8 bases between them. CDR3 in DNA: TGTGCCAGCAGCCGAAGGTCCGAGCAGTACTTC. It translates to CASSRRSEQYF.

CDR3 loop: CASSLVVRGAVWSTDTQYF. The CDR3 DNA sequence: TGTGCCAGCAGCTTAGTTGTGCGAGGCGCGGTGTGGAGCACAGATACGCAGTATTTT. The rearrangement links TRBV7-8 to TRBJ2-3, with D unresolved. The CDR3 has 19 residues. The germline V gene encodes CDR1 SGHVS and CDR2 FQNEAQ. The V and J ends lost 1 base and 0 bases respectively, with 20 bases between them. Drawing the rest from reference TRBV7-8 and TRBJ2-3, the complete variable domain is GAGVSQSPRYKVAKRGQDVALRCDPISGHVSLFWYQQALGQGPEFLTYFQNEAQLDKSGLPSDRFFAERPEGSVSTLKIQRTQQEDSAVYLCASSLVVRGAVWSTDTQYFGPGTRLTVL.

The chain carries TRBV14 and TRBJ2-2; 7 bases align to TRBD1. The V gene's germline CDR1 is SGHDN and CDR2 FVKESK. Losses at the gene ends were 3 bases for V and 6 bases for J; bases not matched to a gene: 7. There are 15 residues in the CDR3. The CDR3 bases are TGTGCCAGCAGCCAGTTGACAGGGTTGGCCGGGGAGCTGTTTTTT. This sequence encodes CASSQLTGLAGELFF.

Regarding this clone: Other DNA sequences of this sample code for an identical CDR3. The chain is built from TRBV10-2 and TRBJ2-7; no clear D. From germline, CDR1 is WSHSY and CDR2 SAAADI. Trimming shortened V by 5 bases and J by 2 bases, and 4 bases separated the two germline ends. CDR3 length: 11 amino acids. The CDR3 protein is CASSPAYEQYF. CDR3 bases: TGCGCCAGCAGTCCCGCCTACGAGCAGTACTTC.

J is TRBJ1-1 and V is TRBV5-4; D call uncertain. The germline V and J ends were trimmed by 3 bases and 10 bases, with 19 bases remaining between them. The CDR3 has 14 amino acids. From germline, CDR1 is SGHNT and CDR2 YYREEE (reference sequence). The DNA of the CDR3 is TGTGCCAGCAGCTATAAGGACTCGGTTTATTCAGCTTTCTTT. Amino acid sequence: CASSYKDSVYSAFF.

The J gene is TRBJ2-1, the V gene TRBV19; D might be TRBD2 (5 bases). Germline CDR1 LNHDA, CDR2 SQIVND (reference sequence). CDR3 length equals 13 residues. Trimming removed 7 bases at V and 8 bases at J, with 15 bases between. The CDR3: CASKEDPRDEQFF. DNA for the CDR3: TGTGCCAGTAAGGAGGACCCTAGGGATGAGCAGTTCTTC.

The V gene is TRBV18, the J gene TRBJ2-2; tentatively, D is TRBD2 (6 bases). Germline V gene data show CDR1 as KGHSH and CDR2 as LQKENI. The CDR3 sequence is 16 residues long. V was clipped by 1 base and J by 4 bases, with 13 bases between them. The CDR3 loop reads CASSPQYGGPTGELFF. The CDR3 region has the DNA TGTGCCAGCTCACCACAGTATGGAGGGCCCACCGGGGAGCTGTTTTTT.

Concerning this clone: The sample contains more than one DNA sequence encoding this CDR3. V and J are TRBV7-9 and TRBJ2-7; 8 bases line up with TRBD2. CDR3 size: 14 residues. Germline V gene sequence: CDR1 SEHNR, CDR2 FQNEAQ (reference sequence). The V gene end was trimmed by 2 bases and the J gene end by 2 bases; junction bases not matched to a gene: 2. The CDR3 nucleotides read TGTGCCAGCAGCTTAACGGGAGGGACCTACGAGCAGTACTTC. The encoded protein is CASSLTGGTYEQYF.

This rearrangement joins TRBV11-3 to TRBJ2-1; TRBD1 or TRBD2 may be the D gene (5 bases each). The V end lost 4 bases, the J end lost 10 bases, and 20 bases lay between the germline ends. The CDR3 spans 15 residues. The germline gives CDR1 SGHNT, CDR2 YENEEA. This CDR3 reads CASSCNQRGRWEQFF. As DNA, the CDR3 is TGTGCCAGCAGCTGTAACCAGAGGGGTAGATGGGAGCAGTTCTTC. The full variable domain, in which reference TRBV11-3 and TRBJ2-1 provide the parts outside the CDR3, is EAGVVQSPRYKIIEKKQPVAFWCNPISGHNTLYWYLQNLGQGPELLIRYENEEAVDDSQLPKDRFSAERLKGVDSTLKIQPAELGDSAVYLCASSCNQRGRWEQFFGPGTRLTVL.

The J gene is TRBJ1-5, the V gene TRBV2; 10 nucleotides line up with TRBD1. The V and J ends lost 6 bases and 7 bases, in that order; junction bases with no gene match: 6. Germline CDR1 SNHLY, CDR2 FYNNEI. This CDR3 contains 14 residues. The CDR3 here is CASSPTGGFQPQHF. CDR3 bases: TGTGCCAGCAGCCCGACAGGGGGCTTCCAGCCCCAGCATTTT.